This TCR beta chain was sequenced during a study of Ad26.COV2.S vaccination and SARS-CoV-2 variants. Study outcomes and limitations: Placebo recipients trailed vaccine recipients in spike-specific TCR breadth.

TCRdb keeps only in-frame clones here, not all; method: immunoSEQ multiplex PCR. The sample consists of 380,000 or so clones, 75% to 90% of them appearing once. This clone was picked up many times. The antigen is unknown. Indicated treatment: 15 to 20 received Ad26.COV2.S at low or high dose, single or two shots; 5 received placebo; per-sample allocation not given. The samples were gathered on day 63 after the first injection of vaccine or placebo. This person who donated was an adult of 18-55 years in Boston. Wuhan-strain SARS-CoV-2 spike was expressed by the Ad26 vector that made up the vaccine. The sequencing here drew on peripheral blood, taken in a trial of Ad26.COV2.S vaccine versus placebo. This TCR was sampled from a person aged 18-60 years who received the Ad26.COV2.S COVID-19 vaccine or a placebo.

DNA for the CDR3: TGTGCCAGCAGTTACTCTGGGAGGGTCAATGAAGCTTTCTTT. Translated: CASSYSGRVNEAFF. The chain employs TRBV6-6 and TRBJ1-1, with D hard to call. Looked up from germline, CDR1 is MNHNY and CDR2 is SVGAGI (reference sequence). Trimming left V 0 bases short and J 7 bases short, with 12 bases between. The CDR3 loop spans 14 amino acids.